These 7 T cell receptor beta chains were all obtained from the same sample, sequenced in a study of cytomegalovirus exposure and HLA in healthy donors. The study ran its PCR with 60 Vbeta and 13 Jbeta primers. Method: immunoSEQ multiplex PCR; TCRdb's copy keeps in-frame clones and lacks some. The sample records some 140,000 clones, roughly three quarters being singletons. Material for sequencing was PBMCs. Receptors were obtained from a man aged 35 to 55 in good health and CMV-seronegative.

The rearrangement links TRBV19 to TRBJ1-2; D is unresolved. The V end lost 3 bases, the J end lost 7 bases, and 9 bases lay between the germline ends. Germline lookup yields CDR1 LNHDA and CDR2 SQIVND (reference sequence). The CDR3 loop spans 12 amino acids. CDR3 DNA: TGTGCCAGTAGTATGGCCCGGGTTGGCTACACCTTC. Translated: CASSMARVGYTF. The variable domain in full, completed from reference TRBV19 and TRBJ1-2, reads DGGITQSPKYLFRKEGQNVTLSCEQNLNHDAMYWYRQDPGQGLRLIYYSQIVNDFQKGDIAEGYSVSREKKESFPLTVTSAQKNPTAFYLCASSMARVGYTFGSGTRLTVV.

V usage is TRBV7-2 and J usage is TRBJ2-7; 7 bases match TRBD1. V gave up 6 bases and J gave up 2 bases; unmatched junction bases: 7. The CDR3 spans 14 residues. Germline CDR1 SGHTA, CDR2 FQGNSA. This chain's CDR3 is CASSYGQAAYEQYF. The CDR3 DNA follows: TGTGCCAGCAGTTACGGACAGGCGGCCTACGAGCAGTACTTC.

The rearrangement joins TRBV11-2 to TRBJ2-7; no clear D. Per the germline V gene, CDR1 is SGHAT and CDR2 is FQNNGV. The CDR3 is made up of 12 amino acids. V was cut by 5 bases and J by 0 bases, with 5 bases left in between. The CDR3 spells CASSRSSYEQYF. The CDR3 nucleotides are TGTGCCAGCAGCCGCAGCTCCTACGAGCAGTACTTC.

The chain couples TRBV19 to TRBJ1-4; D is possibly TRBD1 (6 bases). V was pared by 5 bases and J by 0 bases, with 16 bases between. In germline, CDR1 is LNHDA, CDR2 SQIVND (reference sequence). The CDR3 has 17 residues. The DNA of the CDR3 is TGTGCCAGTAGTGCTTCCGGGACACCACCAACTAATGAAAAACTGTTTTTT. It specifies CASSASGTPPTNEKLFF.

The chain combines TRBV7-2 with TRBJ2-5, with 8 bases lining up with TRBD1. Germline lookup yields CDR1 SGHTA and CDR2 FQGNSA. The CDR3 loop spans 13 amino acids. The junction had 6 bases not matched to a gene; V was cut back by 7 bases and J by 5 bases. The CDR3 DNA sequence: TGTGCCAGCACCCGACAGGGGCGGGAGACCCAGTACTTC. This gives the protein CASTRQGRETQYF.

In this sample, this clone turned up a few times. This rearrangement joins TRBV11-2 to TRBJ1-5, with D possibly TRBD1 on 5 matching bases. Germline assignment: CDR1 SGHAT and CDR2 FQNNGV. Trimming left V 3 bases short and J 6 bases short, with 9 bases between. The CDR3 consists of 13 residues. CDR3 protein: CASSLQGPQPQHF. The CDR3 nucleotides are TGTGCCAGCAGCTTGCAGGGCCCTCAGCCCCAGCATTTT.

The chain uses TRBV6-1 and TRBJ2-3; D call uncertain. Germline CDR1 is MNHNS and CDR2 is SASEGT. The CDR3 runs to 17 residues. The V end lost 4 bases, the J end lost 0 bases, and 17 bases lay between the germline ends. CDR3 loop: CASSVLSGSTSTDTQYF. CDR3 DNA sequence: TGTGCCAGCAGTGTACTCTCCGGCTCGACTAGCACAGATACGCAGTATTTT.